Presented here are 10 T cell receptor beta chains from one specimen sequenced in a study of OX40 agonist ivuxolimab in advanced cancers. Here immunoSEQ multiplex PCR was the method, and the copy in TCRdb shows in-frame clones only, minus some. The sample holds about 100,000 clones, 85% to 95% seen once. The source material was CD4+ or CD8+ T cells sorted from blood, sampled in a trial of the OX40 agonist ivuxolimab. The receptors shown here come from an adult with an advanced solid tumor such as melanoma, head and neck, liver or kidney cancer.

The chain joins TRBV7-2 to TRBJ1-1; D gene uncertain. The germline gives CDR1 SGHTA, CDR2 FQGNSA. This CDR3 spans 13 amino acids. V was trimmed by 11 bases and J by 0 bases, leaving 13 bases between them. In DNA form, the CDR3 reads TGTGCCCTCACCGGGAGACTGAACACTGAAGCTTTCTTT. As protein: CALTGRLNTEAFF.

This chain links TRBV5-1 with TRBJ1-6; no definite D call. The CDR3 runs to 16 residues. Germline V gene sequence: CDR1 SGHRS, CDR2 YFSETQ. V lost 1 base, J lost 5 bases, and 13 bases lay in between. CDR3 sequence: CASSLMAARDNSPLHF. CDR3 nucleotide sequence: TGCGCCAGCAGCTTGATGGCAGCCCGGGATAATTCACCCCTCCACTTT.

The chain couples TRBV7-2 to TRBJ1-4; 8 bases align to TRBD1. This CDR3 has 14 amino acids. The ends lost 7 bases at V and 4 bases at J; junction bases unmatched: 5. Germline CDR1 reads SGHTA; CDR2 reads FQGNSA. CDR3 loop: CASTIDRGNEKLFF. The CDR3 nucleotides read TGTGCCAGCACCATAGACAGGGGTAATGAAAAACTGTTTTTT.

This sequence joins TRBV19 and TRBJ1-4; D is unresolved. This CDR3 has 17 residues. The V gene lost 5 bases and the J gene lost 0 bases, with 16 bases spanning the gap. The germline V gene encodes CDR1 LNHDA and CDR2 SQIVND (reference sequence). In DNA, the CDR3 is TGTGCCAGTAGTTCGAGGCCCGTCGGGGCAACTAATGAAAAACTGTTTTTT. Protein sequence: CASSSRPVGATNEKLFF.

The chain couples TRBV18 to TRBJ1-1; no clear D. CDR1 is KGHSH and CDR2 is LQKENI in the germline V gene. The V end was cut by 3 bases, the J end by 0 bases, with 5 bases between. The CDR3 spans 13 residues. The CDR3 DNA reads TGTGCCAGCTCACCCGGACTGAACACTGAAGCTTTCTTT. Protein sequence: CASSPGLNTEAFF.

This clone was seen just once. J is TRBJ2-3 and V is TRBV28; D might be TRBD2 (6 bases). Germline V lookup: CDR1 MDHEN, CDR2 SYDVKM. This CDR3 is built from 14 residues. V lost 5 bases, J lost 2 bases, and 11 bases lay in between. The DNA for the CDR3 is TGTGCCAGCAGTCGGGGGACTCCCACAGATACGCAGTATTTT. Translating it yields CASSRGTPTDTQYF.

The rearrangement links TRBV11-2 to TRBJ1-5; no definite D call. Germline CDR1 SGHAT, CDR2 FQNNGV. The CDR3 has 15 residues. Deletions cut 3 bases from V and 0 bases from J, with 9 bases between. The CDR3 reads CASSFAPNSNQPQHF. The CDR3 DNA reads TGTGCCAGCAGCTTCGCCCCAAATAGCAATCAGCCCCAGCATTTT. The variable domain in full, with the rest retrieved from reference TRBV11-2 and TRBJ1-5, is EAGVAQSPRYKIIEKRQSVAFWCNPISGHATLYWYQQILGQGPKLLIQFQNNGVVDDSQLPKDRFSAERLKGVDSTLKIQPAKLEDSAVYLCASSFAPNSNQPQHFGDGTRLSIL.

The chain couples TRBV7-3 to TRBJ2-3; no firm D call. The CDR3 has 13 residues. Germline V CDR1 and CDR2: SGHTA, FQGTGA. Trimming stripped 2 bases from V and 1 base from J, with 4 bases between. CDR3 region: CASSLGRTDTQYF. The CDR3 DNA is TGTGCCAGCAGCTTAGGCCGCACAGATACGCAGTATTTT.

The V gene is TRBV28, the J gene TRBJ1-1; no reliable D call. V lost 8 bases and J lost 1, with 8 bases in between. The CDR3 runs to 12 residues. CDR1 is MDHEN and CDR2 is SYDVKM in the germline V gene. In DNA, the CDR3 is TGTGCCAGCCGAACAGCGAACACTGAAGCTTTCTTT. It codes for CASRTANTEAFF.

The DNA for the CDR3 is TGTGCCAGCAGCTTAGCTGAACAGACCGGGACAACTGAAGCTTTCTTT. As protein: CASSLAEQTGTTEAFF. This chain connects TRBV7-9 to TRBJ1-1; perhaps TRBD1 as D (6 bases). Looked up from germline, CDR1 is SEHNR and CDR2 is FQNEAQ (reference sequence). The CDR3 consists of 16 residues. With 0 bases removed from V and 5 bases from J, the gap between germline ends came to 16 bases.